Presented here are 24 T cell receptor beta chains from one specimen sequenced in a study of T-cell reconstitution after alpha-beta-depleted transplantation in children. For TCRbeta, the library was prepared with unique molecular identifiers. TCRdb processed the PCR reads anew with MiXCR; each CDR3 protein has one entry. This table has 440,000 or so distinct CDR3 sequences, 43% appearing once. This material consisted of PBMCs, taken before TCRalphabeta/CD19-depleted stem cell transplant. These TCRs come from a girl aged 2-10 years with aplastic anemia, due to receive a stem cell transplant.

Worth noting for this clonotype: Given the absence of the conserved phenylalanine or tryptophan at the CDR3 end, a read error is likely. The V gene is TRBV7-9, the J gene TRBJ2-7; no reliable D call. The CDR3 length is 17 residues. V lost 4 bases to trimming and J lost 3 bases, with 22 bases between them. CDR1 is SEHNR, CDR2 FQNEAQ, per germline (reference sequence). The CDR3 nucleotides read TGTGCCAGCAGCTGGGCCCCCATCTCGGGTCTCCTCTACGAGCAGTACTAC. This encodes CASSWAPISGLLYEQYY.

A few counts support this clonotype. This sequence joins TRBV7-2 and TRBJ1-6; D is uncertain. The CDR3 extends over 14 amino acids. Trimming left V 0 bases short and J 10 bases short, with 10 bases between. CDR1 and CDR2 (germline): SGHTA, FQGNSA. DNA of the CDR3: TGTGCCAGCAGCTTAGCAGGGATTTACTCACCCCTCCACTTT. Its protein product is CASSLAGIYSPLHF. Variable domain in full (rest from reference TRBV7-2 and TRBJ1-6): GAGVSQSPSNKVTEKGKDVELRCDPISGHTALYWYRQSLGQGLEFLIYFQGNSAPDKSGLPSDRFSAERTGGSVSTLTIQRTQQEDSAVYLCASSLAGIYSPLHFGNGTRLTVT.

This clonotype was observed a few times. V is TRBV6-2 or TRBV6-3 and J is TRBJ1-1; D is perhaps TRBD1 (5 bases). Trimming took off 0 bases at V and 5 bases at J, with 19 bases between the two ends. Germline V gives CDR1 MNHEY, CDR2 SVGEGT. CDR3 length equals 17 residues. CDR3 bases: TGTGCCAGCAGTTACTCGAAGGGGCTCCCTAGTGGGACTGAAGCTTTCTTT. It codes for CASSYSKGLPSGTEAFF.

The gene calls are TRBV7-8 and TRBJ1-4; D unclear. Looked up from germline, CDR1 is SGHVS and CDR2 is FQNEAQ. The CDR3 extends over 13 amino acids. Trimming stripped 7 bases from V and 4 bases from J, with 10 bases between. The CDR3 DNA reads TGTGCCAGCATGCGTGGAATTAATGAAAAACTGTTTTTT. It is translated as CASMRGINEKLFF. Combining the CDR3 with reference TRBV7-8 and TRBJ1-4 gives the whole variable domain GAGVSQSPRYKVAKRGQDVALRCDPISGHVSLFWYQQALGQGPEFLTYFQNEAQLDKSGLPSDRFFAERPEGSVSTLKIQRTQQEDSAVYLCASMRGINEKLFFGSGTQLSVL.

The chain recombines TRBV10-3 with TRBJ2-1; tentative D call: TRBD1 (5 bases). The CDR3 consists of 16 residues. CDR1 is ENHRY, CDR2 SYGVKD, per germline. Trimming took 6 bases from V and 3 from J, leaving 18 bases between them. CDR3 coding DNA: TGTGCCATCAGCCAGGACGGTACCCAGGGCTACAATGAGCAGTTCTTC. It encodes CAISQDGTQGYNEQFF.

This clonotype was counted only a few times. This chain joins TRBV4-2 and TRBJ2-5; D not resolved. There are 13 residues in the CDR3. The germline CDR1 and CDR2 sequences are LGHNA and YNFKEQ. V was cut by 0 bases and J by 4 bases, with 6 bases left in between. CDR3 protein: CASSQDPLETQYF. The CDR3 region has the DNA TGTGCCAGCAGCCAAGATCCGCTAGAGACCCAGTACTTC.

V usage is TRBV12-3 or TRBV12-4 and J usage is TRBJ1-5; D gene ambiguous. This CDR3 has 14 amino acids. Trimming stripped 8 bases from V and 4 bases from J, with 15 bases between. CDR3 protein: CASVRALGNQPQHF. DNA for the CDR3: TGTGCCAGCGTCCGGGCCCTTGGGAATCAGCCCCAGCATTTT.

V is TRBV27 and J is TRBJ1-5, with D perhaps matching TRBD1 (6 bases). This CDR3 spans 15 amino acids. Trimming removed 6 bases from V and 3 bases from J, with 15 bases in between. CDR1 and CDR2 from the germline V gene are MNHEY and SMNVEV (reference sequence). Here the CDR3 DNA reads TGTGCCAGCAGCCGAAACGACAGGAACAATCAGCCCCAGCATTTT. This encodes CASSRNDRNNQPQHF.

The chain joins TRBV7-2 to TRBJ2-7, with D perhaps matching TRBD1 (6 bases). V was trimmed by 1 base and J by 4 bases, leaving 17 bases between them. The CDR3 is made up of 16 amino acids. Germline V gene sequence: CDR1 SGHTA, CDR2 FQGNSA. CDR3 sequence: CASSLGGTPIPYEQYF. The CDR3 DNA is TGTGCCAGCAGCTTAGGAGGGACACCTATACCGTACGAGCAGTACTTC.

This clonotype was recorded a few times. The V and J genes are TRBV6-2 or TRBV6-3 and TRBJ2-5; possible D gene TRBD2, 6 bases. Between the trimmed V and J ends, which lost 6 bases and 7 bases, there was a span of 15 bases. The V gene's germline CDR1 is MNHEY and CDR2 SVGEGT. CDR3 length equals 13 residues. The CDR3 nucleotides are TGTGCCAGCAGGGCCGGGACTTTTACGACCCAGTACTTC. Amino acids: CASRAGTFTTQYF.

This clonotype has more than one count but fewer than ten. The genes are TRBV7-9 and TRBJ2-3, with D possibly being TRBD2 (5 bases). This CDR3 is 16 amino acids long. The V gene's germline CDR1 is SEHNR and CDR2 FQNEAQ (reference sequence). The germline V and J ends were trimmed by 5 bases and 1 base, with 16 bases remaining between them. The CDR3 bases are TGTGCCAGCAGCGCGGACCGGTCCGGGGGCACAGATACGCAGTATTTT. This sequence encodes CASSADRSGGTDTQYF.

This clonotype was seen a handful of times. The chain links TRBV29-1 to TRBJ1-1; a possible D gene is TRBD1 (5 bases). Germline CDR1 and CDR2: SQVTM and ANQGSEA. The CDR3 consists of 11 residues. Between the trimmed V and J ends, which lost 4 bases and 6 bases, there was a span of 9 bases. CDR3: CSVGGYAEAFF. The CDR3 DNA follows: TGCAGCGTTGGGGGCTATGCTGAAGCTTTCTTT.

This clonotype was counted between two and nine times. The chain carries TRBV10-3 and TRBJ1-2; D gene ambiguous. Germline V CDR1 and CDR2: ENHRY, SYGVKD. The CDR3 spans 15 residues. Trimming pared 2 bases from V and 6 bases from J, leaving 16 bases between. As DNA, the CDR3 is TGTGCCATCAGTGAGCCGTTCGACGGCCTAGATGGCTACACCTTC. Amino acid sequence: CAISEPFDGLDGYTF.

The sample holds a few counts of this clonotype. The chain employs TRBV20-1 and TRBJ2-3, with 10 bases identical to TRBD2. V shed 2 bases and J 1 base; nucleotides not matched to a gene: 9. The V gene's germline CDR1 is DFQATT and CDR2 SNEGSKA (reference sequence). The CDR3 has 17 residues. The CDR3 protein is CSARPPSGSFGTDTQYF. The CDR3 nucleotides are TGCAGTGCTAGACCCCCTAGCGGGAGTTTCGGCACAGATACGCAGTATTTT.

The chain is built from TRBV5-1 and TRBJ2-5, with D possibly being TRBD2 (5 bases). CDR1 is SGHRS, CDR2 YFSETQ, per germline. The CDR3 totals 15 residues. V lost 6 bases to trimming and J lost 0 bases, with 15 bases between them. The CDR3 protein is CASTSGGINQETQYF. The CDR3 nucleotides read TGCGCCAGCACTTCTGGAGGTATAAACCAAGAGACCCAGTACTTC.

The chain couples TRBV28 to TRBJ2-7; TRBD2 matches 7 bases. CDR1 and CDR2 from the germline V gene are MDHEN and SYDVKM. V dropped 3 bases and J dropped 5; count of bases not matched to a gene: 4. This CDR3 is built from 13 residues. The chain's CDR3 is CASSFRGRDEQYF. The CDR3, as DNA: TGTGCCAGCAGTTTTCGAGGGAGGGACGAGCAGTACTTC.

In DNA form, the CDR3 reads TGTGCCAGCAGCTCCCCAGGGACAAGTACGTCCGAGCAGTACTTC. Translation gives CASSSPGTSTSEQYF. The V call is TRBV7-9, the J call TRBJ2-7; possible D gene TRBD1, 6 bases. The ends were cut back, 4 bases at V and 6 bases at J, with 19 bases in the middle. The germline V gene encodes CDR1 SEHNR and CDR2 FQNEAQ (reference sequence). The CDR3 extends over 15 amino acids.

This clonotype was counted once. This chain uses TRBV4-1 with TRBJ2-7; no definite D call. CDR3 length: 15 residues. V was shortened by 0 bases and J by 0 bases, with 9 bases between the two germline ends. Germline V gene lookup returns CDR1 MGHRA and CDR2 YSYEKL. The CDR3 loop reads CASSQESATSYEQYF. The CDR3, as DNA: TGCGCCAGCAGCCAAGAATCGGCGACCTCCTACGAGCAGTACTTC.

The chain has TRBV12-3 or TRBV12-4 and TRBJ2-3; no firm D call. This CDR3 contains 16 residues. The ends were cut back, 1 base at V and 1 base at J, with 12 bases in the middle. The CDR3 is CASSLGRDFGTDTQYF. The CDR3 coding sequence is TGTGCCAGCAGTTTAGGTAGGGATTTCGGCACAGATACGCAGTATTTT.

This clonotype was observed many times. J is TRBJ2-7 and V is TRBV20-1, with 10 bases aligning to TRBD1. The J segment lost 3 bases and the V segment lost 5 bases, leaving 10 bases of the junction unmatched. The CDR3 has 15 amino acids. The V gene's germline CDR1 is DFQATT and CDR2 SNEGSKA (reference sequence). The CDR3 coding sequence is TGCAGTGCTTCTAAAGCCGGGACAGGGGACTACGAGCAGTACTTC. It yields the protein CSASKAGTGDYEQYF.

This clonotype was seen at least ten times. This rearrangement joins TRBV28 to TRBJ2-5; 7 bases align to TRBD2. Unmatched junction bases numbered 6, after V lost 0 bases and J lost 5 bases. The germline CDR1 and CDR2 sequences are MDHEN and SYDVKM. The CDR3 consists of 15 residues. CDR3 sequence (DNA): TGTGCCAGCAGTTTATGGACTAGCAATCGGGAGACCCAGTACTTC. Its protein product is CASSLWTSNRETQYF. The variable domain in full, completed from reference TRBV28 and TRBJ2-5, reads DVKVTQSSRYLVKRTGEKVFLECVQDMDHENMFWYRQDPGLGLRLIYFSYDVKMKEKGDIPEGYSVSREKKERFSLILESASTNQTSMYLCASSLWTSNRETQYFGPGTRLLVL.

In this sample, this clonotype turned up a few times. V is TRBV12-3 or TRBV12-4 and J is TRBJ1-6; TRBD1 agrees at 9 bases. J lost 9 bases, V lost 6 bases, and 9 bases had no gene match. CDR3 size: 15 residues. CDR3 sequence (DNA): TGTGCCAGCAGATCCAGGACAGGGGAGAGTTCACCCCTCCACTTT. Translated: CASRSRTGESSPLHF.

The chain recombines TRBV28 with TRBJ2-7; D not certain. The germline gives CDR1 MDHEN, CDR2 SYDVKM. V lost 6 bases to trimming and J lost 2 bases, with 8 bases between them. CDR3 length: 12 amino acids. The DNA of the CDR3 is TGTGCCAGCAGCACTGCTCCCTACGAGCAGTACTTC. Amino acids: CASSTAPYEQYF.

This clonotype was counted many times. The chain joins TRBV20-1 to TRBJ2-1; no clear D gene. V was trimmed by 0 bases and J by 14 bases, leaving 11 bases between them. Germline CDR1 DFQATT, CDR2 SNEGSKA (reference sequence). The CDR3 has 11 residues. DNA of the CDR3: TGCAGTGCTAGAGATTCGGCGGTGGAGTTCTTC. Protein: CSARDSAVEFF.